The source of this T cell receptor beta chain is a study of cytomegalovirus exposure and HLA in healthy donors. In the study overall: An earlier analysis found some 120 million unique TCR beta sequences from approximately 170 million T cells.

Germline values: CDR1 WSHSY, CDR2 SAAADI. V lost 5 bases, J lost 5 bases, and 6 bases stayed unmatched. The CDR3 has 14 amino acids. The PCR used 60 Vbeta and 13 Jbeta primers. TCRdb's copy holds only in-frame clones and misses some; the assay was immunoSEQ multiplex PCR. The sample totals about 200,000 clones. The J gene is TRBJ2-5, the V gene TRBV10-2; 9 positions agree with TRBD1. The receptor was derived from a girl aged 2 to 10 in good health and CMV-seropositive. Sequencing was performed on PBMCs. CDR3 protein: CASSLTGGWETQYF. The CDR3 DNA is TGCGCCAGCAGTTTGACAGGGGGTTGGGAGACCCAGTACTTC.